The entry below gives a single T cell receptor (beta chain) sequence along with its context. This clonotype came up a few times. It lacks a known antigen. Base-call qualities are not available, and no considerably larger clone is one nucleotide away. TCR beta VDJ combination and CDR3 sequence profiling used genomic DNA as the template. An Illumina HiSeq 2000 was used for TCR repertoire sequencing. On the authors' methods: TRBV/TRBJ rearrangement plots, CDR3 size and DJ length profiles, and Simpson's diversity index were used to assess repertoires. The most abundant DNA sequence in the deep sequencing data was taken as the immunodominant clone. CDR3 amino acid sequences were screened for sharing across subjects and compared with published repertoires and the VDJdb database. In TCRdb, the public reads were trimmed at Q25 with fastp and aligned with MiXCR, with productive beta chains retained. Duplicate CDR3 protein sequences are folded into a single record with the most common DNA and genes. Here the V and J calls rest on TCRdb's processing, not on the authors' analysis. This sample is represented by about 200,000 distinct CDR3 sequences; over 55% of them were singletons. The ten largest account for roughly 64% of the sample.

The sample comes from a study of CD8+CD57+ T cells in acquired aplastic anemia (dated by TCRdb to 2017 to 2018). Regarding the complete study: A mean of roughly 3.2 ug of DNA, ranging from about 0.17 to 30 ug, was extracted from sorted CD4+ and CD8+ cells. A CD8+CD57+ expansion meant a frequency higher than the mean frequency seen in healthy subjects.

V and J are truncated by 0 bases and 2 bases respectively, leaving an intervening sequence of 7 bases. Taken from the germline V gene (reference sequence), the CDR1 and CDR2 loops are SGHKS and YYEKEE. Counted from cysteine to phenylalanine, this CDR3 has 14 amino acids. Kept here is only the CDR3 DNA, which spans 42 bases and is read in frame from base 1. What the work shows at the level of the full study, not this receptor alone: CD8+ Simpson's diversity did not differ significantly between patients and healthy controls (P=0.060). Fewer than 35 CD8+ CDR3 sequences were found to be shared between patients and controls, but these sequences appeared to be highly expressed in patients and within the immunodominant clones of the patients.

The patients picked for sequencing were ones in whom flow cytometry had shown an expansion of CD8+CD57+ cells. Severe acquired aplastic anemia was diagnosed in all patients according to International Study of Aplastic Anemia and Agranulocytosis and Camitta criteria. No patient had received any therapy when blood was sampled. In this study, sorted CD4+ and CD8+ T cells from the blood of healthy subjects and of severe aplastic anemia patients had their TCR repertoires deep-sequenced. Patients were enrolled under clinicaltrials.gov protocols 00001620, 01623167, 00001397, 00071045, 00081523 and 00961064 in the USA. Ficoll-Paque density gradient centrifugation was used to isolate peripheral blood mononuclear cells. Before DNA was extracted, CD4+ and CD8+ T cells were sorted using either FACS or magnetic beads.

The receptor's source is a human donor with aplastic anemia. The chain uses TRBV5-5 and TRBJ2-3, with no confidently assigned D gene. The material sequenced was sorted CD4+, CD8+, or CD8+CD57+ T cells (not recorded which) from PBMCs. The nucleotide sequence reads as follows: TGTGCCAGCAGCTTGGTGGGCAACACAGATACGCAGTATTTT. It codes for CASSLVGNTDTQYF. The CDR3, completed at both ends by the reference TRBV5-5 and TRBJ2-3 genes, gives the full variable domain DAGVTQSPTHLIKTRGQQVTLRCSPISGHKSVSWYQQVLGQGPQFIFQYYEKEERGRGNFPDRFSARQFPNYSSELNVNALLLGDSALYLCASSLVGNTDTQYFGPGTRLTVL.